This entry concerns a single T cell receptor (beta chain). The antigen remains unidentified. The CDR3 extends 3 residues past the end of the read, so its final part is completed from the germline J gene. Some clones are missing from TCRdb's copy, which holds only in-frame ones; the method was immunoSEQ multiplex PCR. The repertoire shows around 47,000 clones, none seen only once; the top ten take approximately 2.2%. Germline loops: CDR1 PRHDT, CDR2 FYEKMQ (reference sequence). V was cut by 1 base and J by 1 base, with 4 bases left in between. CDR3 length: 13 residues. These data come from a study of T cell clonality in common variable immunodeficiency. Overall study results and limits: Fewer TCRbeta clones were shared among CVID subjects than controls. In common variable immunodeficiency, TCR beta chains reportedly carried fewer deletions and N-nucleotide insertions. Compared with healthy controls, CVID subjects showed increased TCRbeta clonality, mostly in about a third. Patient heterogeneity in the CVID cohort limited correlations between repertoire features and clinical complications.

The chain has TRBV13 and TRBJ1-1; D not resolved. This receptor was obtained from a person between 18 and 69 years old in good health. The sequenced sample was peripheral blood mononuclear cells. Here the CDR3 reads CASSLDQNTEAFF. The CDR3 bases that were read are TGTGCCAGCAGCTTAGATCAGAACACTGAA.